The 17 T cell receptor beta chains below were found in one sample sequenced in a study of identical twins. TCRdb re-called the 5' RACE reads with MiXCR, one entry per CDR3 protein. The profile shows a few hundred thousand distinct CDR3 sequences, 14% of them singletons. The sample also formed part of further work on yellow fever vaccine responses in identical twins.

What was sequenced was CD4+ T cells sorted from blood. The receptors derive from a woman aged 18-29 years in good health.

This clonotype has just a few counts. The chain employs TRBV7-9 and TRBJ1-1; D is possibly TRBD1 (6 bases). Germline V CDR1 and CDR2: SEHNR, FQNEAQ (reference sequence). The germline V and J ends were trimmed by 5 bases and 6 bases, with 10 bases remaining between them. The CDR3 contains 12 residues. CDR3 sequence reads: CASSPRGAEAFF. In nucleotides, the CDR3 is TGTGCCAGCAGCCCGAGGGGGGCTGAAGCTTTCTTT.

This clonotype was observed a few times. The gene calls are TRBV7-2 and TRBJ2-3, with D possibly matching TRBD1 (6 bases). The CDR3 has 15 residues. From germline, CDR1 is SGHTA and CDR2 FQGNSA. Trimming pared 6 bases from V and 0 bases from J, leaving 13 bases between. Here the CDR3 reads CASSSEGQSTDTQYF. The CDR3 DNA reads TGTGCCAGCAGTTCAGAGGGACAAAGCACAGATACGCAGTATTTT.

This clonotype was seen repeatedly, ten times or more. This chain uses TRBV28 with TRBJ1-5; tentative D call: TRBD1 (5 bases). Germline CDR1 MDHEN, CDR2 SYDVKM. The CDR3 is made up of 16 amino acids. V lost 1 base, J lost 3 bases, and 13 bases lay in between. This chain's CDR3 is CASSLFGAENNQPQHF. CDR3 sequence (DNA): TGTGCCAGCAGTTTATTCGGGGCCGAAAACAATCAGCCCCAGCATTTT.

This clonotype was counted only a few times. The chain combines TRBV14 with TRBJ2-1; TRBD2 agrees at 7 bases. The CDR3 consists of 17 residues. The V and J ends lost 4 bases and 2 bases, in that order; junction bases with no gene match: 11. Per germline, CDR1 SGHDN and CDR2 FVKESK. CDR3 bases: TGTGCCAGCAGCCTAGCGGGCCGGGGTTACGCCTACAATGAGCAGTTCTTC. It yields the protein CASSLAGRGYAYNEQFF.

This clonotype has more than one count but fewer than ten. This chain connects TRBV12-3 or TRBV12-4 to TRBJ1-6; D may be TRBD1 (6 bases). The CDR3 loop spans 15 amino acids. Deletions cut 5 bases from V and 7 bases from J, with 15 bases between. For the CDR3, the DNA is TGTGCCAGCAGTCGACAGGTCCGAGGGAATTCACCCCTCCACTTT. Its translation: CASSRQVRGNSPLHF.

The table lists this clonotype with a few counts. This chain connects TRBV5-1 to TRBJ1-4; D is ambiguous. CDR3 length: 14 amino acids. Trimming stripped 5 bases from V and 0 bases from J, with 8 bases between. Germline lookup yields CDR1 SGHRS and CDR2 YFSETQ. For the CDR3, the DNA is TGCGCCAGCAGGGTGGGGTCAACTAATGAAAAACTGTTTTTT. Protein product: CASRVGSTNEKLFF.

Details on this clonotype: The junction does not match germline at one end; this may be a read error. CDR3 nucleotide sequence: TGTGCCAGTAGTATTGGGCAGGCCGGATTACAATTC. Translation: CASSIGQAGLQF. The gene calls are TRBV19 and TRBJ2-1, with D hard to call. The germline V gene encodes CDR1 LNHDA and CDR2 SQIVND (reference sequence). The CDR3 extends over 12 amino acids. The complete variable domain, with remaining parts taken from reference TRBV19 and TRBJ2-1, reads DGGITQSPKYLFRKEGQNVTLSCEQNLNHDAMYWYRQDPGQGLRLIYYSQIVNDFQKGDIAEGYSVSREKKESFPLTVTSAQKNPTAFYLCASSIGQAGLQFGPGTRLTVL.

This clonotype was seen a few times. The CDR3 region is CASNGQGARNEQFF. For the CDR3, the DNA is TGTGCCAGTAACGGACAGGGGGCGAGGAATGAGCAGTTCTTC. The genes are TRBV28 and TRBJ2-1, with 11 bases lining up with TRBD1. Germline loops: CDR1 MDHEN, CDR2 SYDVKM. This CDR3 has 14 amino acids. V lost 9 bases to trimming and J lost 7 bases; unmatched junction nucleotides: 8.

This clonotype was counted between two and nine times. In nucleotides, the CDR3 is TGTGCCATCAACTCCGCAGGGATAGCCACAGATACGCAGTATTTT. This codes for CAINSAGIATDTQYF. The chain couples TRBV10-3 to TRBJ2-3; perhaps TRBD1 as D (5 bases). V was trimmed by 7 bases and J by 2 bases, leaving 16 bases between them. Looked up from germline, CDR1 is ENHRY and CDR2 is SYGVKD. The CDR3 is 15 residues long.

This clonotype was detected a few times. The V gene is TRBV11-2, the J gene TRBJ2-3; perhaps TRBD1 as D (5 bases). This CDR3 has 13 amino acids. The V end lost 5 bases, the J end lost 3 bases, and 9 bases lay between the germline ends. Germline V lookup: CDR1 SGHAT, CDR2 FQNNGV. The CDR3 sequence: CASSTRQTDTQYF. As DNA, the CDR3 is TGTGCCAGCAGCACCAGACAGACAGATACGCAGTATTTT. Based on the CDR3 plus reference TRBV11-2 and TRBJ2-3, the full variable domain is EAGVAQSPRYKIIEKRQSVAFWCNPISGHATLYWYQQILGQGPKLLIQFQNNGVVDDSQLPKDRFSAERLKGVDSTLKIQPAKLEDSAVYLCASSTRQTDTQYFGPGTRLTVL.

Only a few counts were recorded for this clonotype. The rearrangement joins TRBV12-3 or TRBV12-4 to TRBJ2-7, with unresolved D. The CDR3 contains 14 residues. The V end was cut by 3 bases, the J end by 2 bases, with 11 bases between. The CDR3 bases are TGTGCCAGCAGTTTGCAGGTTTTCCCCTACGAGCAGTACTTC. It is translated as CASSLQVFPYEQYF.

V usage is TRBV25-1 and J usage is TRBJ1-5, with 9 nucleotides matching TRBD1. Germline loops: CDR1 MGHDK, CDR2 SYGVNS. The CDR3 is 13 amino acids. J was trimmed by 7 bases and V by 6 bases; bases with no gene match: 4. The CDR3 coding sequence is TGTGCCAGCAGGGGACAGGGCTACCAGCCCCAGCATTTT. The encoded protein is CASRGQGYQPQHF.

The V and J genes are TRBV20-1 and TRBJ2-2; D unresolved. The length of the CDR3 is 14 residues. V lost 2 bases, J lost 1 base, and 8 bases lay in between. The germline CDR1 and CDR2 sequences are DFQATT and SNEGSKA (reference sequence). The DNA for the CDR3 is TGCAGTGCTAGACCGACCAAGAACACCGGGGAGCTGTTTTTT. Translating gives CSARPTKNTGELFF.

This clonotype was counted between two and nine times. The CDR3 DNA is TGCGCCAGCAGCTTACTCGTGACCAGGACAAGTCTGGAAGCTAACTATGGCTACACCTTC. It encodes CASSLLVTRTSLEANYGYTF. This chain joins TRBV5-1 and TRBJ1-2; D possibly corresponds to TRBD1 (5 bases). Trimming cost V 2 bases and J 0 bases, with 26 bases left between them. From germline, CDR1 is SGHRS and CDR2 YFSETQ. This CDR3 contains 20 residues.

This chain uses TRBV4-3 with TRBJ2-7; 9 nucleotides line up with TRBD2. Per the germline V gene, CDR1 is LGHNA and CDR2 is YSLEER. The CDR3 contains 15 residues. Trimming at V came to 0 bases and at J to 4 bases, leaving 4 bases not matched to a gene. In DNA, the CDR3 is TGCGCCAGCAGCCAAGAAGGCGGGAGGGATTACGAGCAGTACTTC. Translation: CASSQEGGRDYEQYF.

J is TRBJ2-7 and V is TRBV7-8, with D perhaps TRBD1 (5 bases). The V gene lost 1 base and the J gene lost 2 bases, with 12 bases spanning the gap. Germline-derived CDR1 and CDR2 are SGHVS and FQNEAQ. The CDR3 totals 15 residues. CDR3 DNA: TGTGCCAGCAGCTTAGACTTCGACAGAACCTACGAGCAGTACTTC. It is translated as CASSLDFDRTYEQYF.

This clonotype appeared a few times. The genes are TRBV25-1 and TRBJ2-7; 9 nucleotides align to TRBD1. With V trimmed by 6 bases and J by 2 bases, 11 bases remained unmatched. CDR3 length: 16 amino acids. Germline loops: CDR1 MGHDK, CDR2 SYGVNS. For the CDR3, the DNA is TGTGCCAGCAGCTCCCGGGACAGGGATAGAACCTACGAGCAGTACTTC. This sequence encodes CASSSRDRDRTYEQYF.